This TCR beta chain emerged from a study of technical replicates of blood from four donors. This table comes from immunoSEQ multiplex PCR, and its TCRdb copy is limited to in-frame clones, with some not included. The sample holds 75,000 to 100,000 clones, roughly 94% seen once. The sequenced sample consisted of T cells isolated from PBMCs. The clonotype was recovered from a human donor in good health.

The CDR3 nucleotides are TGTGCCAGCAGCCGCGAGGGTTATGGAGTCACGAACACTGAAGCTTTCTTT. Translated: CASSREGYGVTNTEAFF. The rearrangement joins TRBV11-3 to TRBJ1-1; D call uncertain. Trimming stripped 5 bases from V and 1 base from J, with 20 bases between. The CDR3 is 17 amino acids. From germline, CDR1 is SGHNT and CDR2 YENEEA.